This is a list of T cell receptor beta chains from one sample in a study of blood T cell repertoires in COVID-19. Clones were read by immunoSEQ multiplex PCR, and TCRdb kept only the in-frame ones, dropping some. The data contain around 700,000 clones, 90% of them singletons. The sequenced material came from peripheral blood. The receptors shown here come from a woman aged 18 to 35 with acute or convalescent COVID-19. The CDR3 runs from the conserved cysteine through the conserved F or W. A D gene is named only where the DNA matches it firmly. The listing skips clone size in some rows; elsewhere it reads once, few, many or a size class.

>-|TRBJ1-5|TRBV11-2|-
CASSGPNQPQHF
TGTGCCAGCAGCGGGCCGAATCAGCCCCAGCATTTT
>-|TRBJ1-1|TRBV7-9|-
CASSPRDGVEAFF
TGTGCCAGCAGCCCGAGAGATGGAGTTGAAGCTTTCTTT
>-|TRBJ1-1|TRBV5-5|-
CASSLATGSNTEAFF
TGTGCCAGCAGCTTGGCCACCGGGTCGAACACTGAAGCTTTCTTT
>-|TRBJ2-1|TRBV19|-
CASMRGFLTHNEQFF
TGTGCCAGTATGAGGGGGTTTCTAACCCACAATGAGCAGTTCTTC
>-|TRBJ2-7|TRBV4-1|-
CASSQVPGTEQYF
TGCGCCAGCAGCCAAGTTCCAGGTACCGAGCAGTACTTC
>TRBD1|TRBJ2-7|TRBV27|-
CASSFGQVYEQYF
TGTGCCAGCAGTTTCGGACAGGTCTACGAGCAGTACTTC
>-|TRBJ1-5|TRBV7-6|-
CASSLGHGGGQPQHF
TGTGCCAGCAGCTTAGGGCACGGGGGGGGTCAGCCCCAGCATTTT
>-|TRBJ1-6|TRBV5-1|-
CASSLFRGDNSPLHF
TGCGCCAGCAGCTTGTTCCGGGGTGATAATTCACCCCTCCACTTT
>-|TRBJ1-1|TRBV9|-
CASSSMRRNTEAFF
TGTGCCAGCAGCTCCATGCGTAGGAACACTGAAGCTTTCTTT
>-|TRBJ1-6|TRBV6-2/TRBV6-3|-
CASSSSPRQAGYNSPLHF
TGTGCCAGCAGCTCCTCACCCCGCCAGGCGGGTTATAATTCACCCCTCCACTTT
>-|TRBJ2-3|TRBV4-1|-
CASSQDPPLSSTDTQYF
TGCGCCAGCAGCCAAGACCCCCCTCTAAGCAGCACAGATACGCAGTATTTT
>TRBD2|TRBJ2-7|TRBV2|-
CASKTAGGSYEQYF
TGTGCCAGCAAAACAGCGGGGGGATCCTACGAGCAGTACTTC
>-|TRBJ1-1|TRBV12-3/TRBV12-4|-
CASRATITEAFF
TGTGCCAGCAGGGCAACCATAACTGAAGCTTTCTTT
>-|TRBJ1-2|TRBV25-1|-
CASSYQGLSGYTF
TGTGCCAGCAGCTATCAGGGGTTAAGCGGCTACACCTTC
>-|TRBJ1-5|TRBV21-1|-
CASKNRDRGPTQHF
TGTGCCAGCAAGAACCGGGACAGGGGCCCCACCCAGCATTTT
>-|TRBJ2-1|TRBV27|-
CASNRGDTYHNEQFF
TGTGCCAGCAATCGTGGTGACACCTACCACAATGAGCAGTTCTTC
>-|TRBJ2-7|TRBV30|-
CAWSVGGAAYEQYF
TGTGCCTGGAGTGTAGGAGGGGCGGCCTACGAGCAGTACTTC
>TRBD1|TRBJ2-4|TRBV4-1|-
CASSSLGLKTGVGNIQYF
TGCGCCAGCAGCTCTCTGGGATTGAAGACAGGGGTTGGAAACATTCAGTACTTC
>-|TRBJ1-2|TRBV2|-
CASSEQGLQYGYTF
TGTGCCAGCAGTGAACAGGGGTTACAATATGGCTACACCTTC
>-|TRBJ2-7|TRBV29-1|-
CSVGRPHEQYF
TGCAGCGTTGGCAGGCCCCACGAGCAGTACTTC
>-|TRBJ2-3|TRBV15|-
CATSRERALADTQYF
TGTGCCACCAGCAGAGAAAGAGCCCTGGCAGATACGCAGTATTTT
>TRBD1|TRBJ1-5|TRBV19|-
CASSIAWTGDQPQHF
TGTGCCAGTAGTATAGCCTGGACAGGGGATCAGCCCCAGCATTTT
>TRBD1|TRBJ1-2|TRBV27|once
CASSFGGQGRGGYTF
TGTGCCAGCAGTTTCGGAGGACAGGGGCGAGGGGGCTACACCTTC
>-|TRBJ1-6|TRBV7-9|-
CASSLALTADSPLHF
TGTGCCAGCAGCTTAGCGTTGACAGCAGATTCACCCCTCCACTTT
>-|TRBJ1-2|TRBV9|-
CASSVNTEQSYGYTF
TGTGCCAGCAGCGTAAACACAGAGCAGAGCTATGGCTACACCTTC
>-|TRBJ2-7|TRBV5-1|-
CASSLRLEEQYF
TGCGCCAGCAGCTTGAGGCTGGAGGAGCAGTACTTC
>-|TRBJ1-1|TRBV10-3|-
CAISGQAMNTEAFF
TGTGCCATCAGTGGCCAAGCTATGAACACTGAAGCTTTCTTT
>-|TRBJ2-3|TRBV7-2|once
CATTKEGTTDTQYF
TGTGCCACCACAAAGGAGGGTACCACAGATACGCAGTATTTT
>TRBD1|TRBJ1-1|TRBV10-3|once
CAIGQGGENTEAFF
TGTGCCATCGGACAGGGTGGAGAGAACACTGAAGCTTTCTTT
>-|TRBJ2-2|TRBV6-4|few
CASSDSVSGELFF
TGTGCCAGCAGTGACTCTGTGAGCGGGGAGCTGTTTTTT